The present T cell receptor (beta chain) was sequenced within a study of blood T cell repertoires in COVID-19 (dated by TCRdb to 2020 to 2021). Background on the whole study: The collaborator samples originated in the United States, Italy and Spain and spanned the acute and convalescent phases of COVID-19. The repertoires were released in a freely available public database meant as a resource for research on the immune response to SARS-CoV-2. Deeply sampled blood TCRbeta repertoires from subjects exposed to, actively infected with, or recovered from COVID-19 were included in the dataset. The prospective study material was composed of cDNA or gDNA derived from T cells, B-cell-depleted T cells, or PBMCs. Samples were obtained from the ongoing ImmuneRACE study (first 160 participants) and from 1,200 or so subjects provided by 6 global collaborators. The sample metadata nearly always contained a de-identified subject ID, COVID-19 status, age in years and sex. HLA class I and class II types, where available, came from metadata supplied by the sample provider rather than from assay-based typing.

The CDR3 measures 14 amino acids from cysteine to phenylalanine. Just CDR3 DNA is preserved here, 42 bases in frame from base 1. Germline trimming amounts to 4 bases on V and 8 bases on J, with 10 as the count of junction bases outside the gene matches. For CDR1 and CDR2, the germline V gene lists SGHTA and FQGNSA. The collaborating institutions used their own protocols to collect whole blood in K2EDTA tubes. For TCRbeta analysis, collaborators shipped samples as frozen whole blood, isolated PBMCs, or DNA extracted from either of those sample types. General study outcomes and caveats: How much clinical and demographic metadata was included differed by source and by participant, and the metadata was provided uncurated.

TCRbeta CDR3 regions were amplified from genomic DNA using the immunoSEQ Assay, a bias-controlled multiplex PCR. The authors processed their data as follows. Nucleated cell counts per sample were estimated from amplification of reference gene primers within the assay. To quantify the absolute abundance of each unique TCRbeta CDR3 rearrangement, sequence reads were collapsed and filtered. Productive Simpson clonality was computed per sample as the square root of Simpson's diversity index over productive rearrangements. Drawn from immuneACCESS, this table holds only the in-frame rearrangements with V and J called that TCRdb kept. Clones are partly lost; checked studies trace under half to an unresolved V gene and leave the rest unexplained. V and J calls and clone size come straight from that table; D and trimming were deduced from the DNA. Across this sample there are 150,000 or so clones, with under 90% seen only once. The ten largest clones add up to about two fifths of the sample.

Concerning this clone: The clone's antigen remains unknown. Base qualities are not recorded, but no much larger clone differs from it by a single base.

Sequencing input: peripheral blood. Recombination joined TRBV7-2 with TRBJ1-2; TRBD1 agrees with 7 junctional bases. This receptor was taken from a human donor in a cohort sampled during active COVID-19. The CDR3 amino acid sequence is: CASSSQTGSKGYTF. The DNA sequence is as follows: TGTGCCAGCAGCTCCCAGACAGGGTCGAAAGGCTACACCTTC.